The following is a TCR beta chain sequence with its context. Its cognate antigen is unknown. Other DNA sequences from this sample encode an identical CDR3 as well. The CDR3 consists of 13 residues. Germline assignment: CDR1 LNHDA and CDR2 SQIVND (reference sequence). V was clipped by 2 bases and J by 1 base, with 5 bases between them. The protocol was immunoSEQ multiplex PCR, while the TCRdb copy is restricted to in-frame clones and leaves out a portion. The sample yields some 130,000 clones, 80% to 90% seen once. The data were obtained in a study of cytomegalovirus exposure and HLA in healthy donors. Study results and limitations: Specificity of three CMV-associated chains for CMV antigens was verified in vitro.

The clonotype originates from a woman aged 18 to 35 in good health and CMV-seronegative. Sequenced: PBMCs. The chain uses TRBV19 and TRBJ1-1; D is unclear. CDR3 sequence: CASSISQNTEAFF. The CDR3 DNA reads TGTGCCAGTAGTATATCCCAGAACACTGAAGCTTTCTTT.